These 8 T cell receptor beta chains originate from one sample sequenced in a study of blood T cell repertoires in COVID-19. Assay: immunoSEQ multiplex PCR; the TCRdb copy retains only in-frame clones and omits some. The table shows fewer than 700,000 clones, with 85% to 90% occurring only once. Material for sequencing was peripheral blood. The source of these receptors is a woman in her 50s with COVID-19, enrolled during active disease.

This chain connects TRBV19 to TRBJ1-3; tentative D call: TRBD1 (5 bases). From germline, CDR1 is LNHDA and CDR2 SQIVND (reference sequence). The CDR3 contains 15 residues. The germline V and J ends were trimmed by 5 bases and 0 bases, with 11 bases remaining between them. CDR3 nucleotide sequence: TGTGCCAGTAGTCCCCGGGGGAGCTCTGGAAACACCATATATTTT. This translates into CASSPRGSSGNTIYF.

The gene calls are TRBV29-1 and TRBJ2-1, with TRBD2 matching over 9 bases. Losses at the gene ends were 7 bases for V and 4 bases for J; bases not matched to a gene: 11. Germline V gene sequence: CDR1 SQVTM, CDR2 ANQGSEA. The CDR3 is 15 residues long. CDR3 sequence: CSALQVAGEYNEQFF. The DNA of the CDR3 is TGCAGCGCGCTTCAAGTAGCGGGGGAGTACAATGAGCAGTTCTTC.

CDR3 nucleotides: TGTGCCAGCAGCTTTAGGACTAGCGGGGATCGTGGCACAGATACGCAGTATTTT. It codes for CASSFRTSGDRGTDTQYF. The chain combines TRBV11-2 with TRBJ2-3, with TRBD2 identical over 12 bases. Germline V lookup: CDR1 SGHAT, CDR2 FQNNGV. The CDR3 contains 18 residues. The trim removed 3 bases at V and 1 base at J, leaving 8 bases unmatched.

V is TRBV14 and J is TRBJ2-7; 8 positions agree with TRBD1. V shed 4 bases, J shed 2 bases, and the junction held 7 bases outside the gene matches. Germline V CDR1 and CDR2: SGHDN, FVKESK. This CDR3 has 15 residues. DNA for the CDR3: TGTGCCAGCAGCCTTGGGACAGGTTCTACCTACGAGCAGTACTTC. Translation gives CASSLGTGSTYEQYF. The entire variable domain, with the rest obtained from reference TRBV14 and TRBJ2-7, is as follows: EAGVTQFPSHSVIEKGQTVTLRCDPISGHDNLYWYRRVMGKEIKFLLHFVKESKQDESGMPNNRFLAERTGGTYSTLKVQPAELEDSGVYFCASSLGTGSTYEQYFGPGTRLTVT.

The chain joins TRBV14 to TRBJ2-7; D call uncertain. Germline CDR1 SGHDN, CDR2 FVKESK. The CDR3 loop spans 14 amino acids. V lost 1 base, J lost 0 bases, and 7 bases lay in between. The CDR3 bases are TGTGCCAGCAGCCAAGTTGGTAGCTCCTACGAGCAGTACTTC. Its protein is CASSQVGSSYEQYF.

The rearrangement joins TRBV4-1 to TRBJ2-1; 8 bases fit TRBD2. Germline V gene data show CDR1 as MGHRA and CDR2 as YSYEKL. There are 16 residues in the CDR3. V shed 0 bases and J 3 bases; nucleotides not matched to a gene: 4. CDR3 amino acids: CASSQDPGLGYNEQFF. CDR3 sequence (DNA): TGCGCCAGCAGCCAAGATCCGGGACTAGGCTACAATGAGCAGTTCTTC.

The chain has TRBV11-2 and TRBJ1-5; D unresolved. Germline V gene sequence: CDR1 SGHAT, CDR2 FQNNGV. The CDR3 sequence is 14 residues long. V gave up 5 bases and J gave up 8 bases, with 16 bases separating them. The CDR3 DNA reads TGTGCCAGCAGCCTGACTCCCCTTGGAGAGCCCCAGCATTTT. This encodes CASSLTPLGEPQHF.

About this clone itself: This CDR3 is also generated by other DNA sequences in the sample. This chain uses TRBV30 with TRBJ2-3; possible D gene TRBD1, 5 bases. The germline gives CDR1 GTSNPN, CDR2 SVGIG (reference sequence). The CDR3 has 13 amino acids. V dropped 1 base and J dropped 0 bases, with 5 bases sitting between them. DNA of the CDR3: TGTGCCTGGAGTGGGGGCAGCACAGATACGCAGTATTTT. Its protein product is CAWSGGSTDTQYF.